The clone carrying this T cell receptor (beta chain) is medium-sized by share. Its antigen is unidentified. This entry belongs to a study of spatial heterogeneity in lung cancer. Overall study findings and caveats: Counts of expanded alpha and beta TCRs within tumors tracked the tumor nonsynonymous mutation count. The counts of expanded TCRs, ubiquitous and regional, tracked ubiquitous and regional nonsynonymous mutations, respectively.

Time point given: sample taken at primary tumor resection. The J segment lost 0 bases and the V segment lost 3 bases, leaving 9 bases of the junction unmatched. The CDR3 covers 18 residues. The V gene's germline CDR1 is MNHEY and CDR2 SMNVEV (reference sequence). MiXCR, applied by TCRdb to the 5' RACE reads, yields one record per CDR3 protein. This table holds around 2,100 distinct CDR3 sequences, more than 7% found once. This sequence was found in a male donor with early-stage non-small cell lung cancer. The V and J genes are TRBV27 and TRBJ2-1; 9 bases map to TRBD2. The specimen was lung tumor tissue, collected at surgery. CDR3 in amino acids: CASSLLNSGGSSYNEQFF. CDR3 sequence (DNA): TGTGCCAGCAGTTTGCTTAATAGCGGGGGTAGCTCCTACAATGAGCAGTTCTTC.